Listed below are T cell receptor beta chains from one sample, sequenced in a study of T cell responses to AZD1222 COVID-19 vaccine. Generated by immunoSEQ multiplex PCR, the TCRdb table keeps only in-frame clones and is missing some. The data contain roughly 190,000 clones, roughly 90% of them singletons. The sample was peripheral blood, taken on day 0 of AZD1222 vaccination. Source of these receptors: an adult in good health. Both conserved end residues are trimmed from each CDR3.

j_call v_call cdr3_length cdr3_aa
TRBJ2-3 TRBV27 11 ASSIRGGSTQY
TRBJ2-1 TRBV27 14 ASSLLELAGDNEQF
TRBJ2-3 TRBV4-2 15 ASSQGLAGLSTDTQY
TRBJ1-1 TRBV9 9 ASSLGGEAF
TRBJ2-3 TRBV2 13 ASIPRLTTTDTQY
TRBJ2-2 TRBV6-5 14 ASSFLGPAGPGELF
TRBJ2-7 TRBV19 10 ASSRTNYEQY
TRBJ1-1 TRBV19 10 ASSMWGTEAF
TRBJ2-7 TRBV27 12 ASSLQGTRYEQY
TRBJ2-7 TRBV5-1 12 ASSSGPQSYEQY
TRBJ1-2 TRBV5-8 13 ASSLGFRENYGYT